These T cell receptor beta chains were read from a single sample in a study of technical replicates of blood from a handful of donors. Some clones are missing from TCRdb's copy, which holds only in-frame ones; the method was immunoSEQ multiplex PCR. Of roughly 51,000 clones in the sample, about 94% were seen once. The sequenced sample was PBMCs. The origin of the receptors is a human donor in good health. Some clones in this sample may be carry-over from other donors' samples. CDR3s include the opening cysteine and the closing phenylalanine or tryptophan. Each record gives: D gene, clone size, CDR3 length, J gene, V gene, CDR3 protein, CDR3 DNA. The D gene is left open where the match is weak. The listing skips clone size in some rows; elsewhere it reads once, few, many or a size class.

D gene: TRBD2; clone size: .; CDR3 length: 17; J gene: TRBJ2-3; V gene: TRBV4-3; CDR3 protein: CASSHRQLAVGTDTQYF; CDR3 DNA: TGCGCCAGCAGCCATCGGCAACTAGCGGTCGGGACAGATACGCAGTATTTT
D gene: TRBD2; clone size: .; CDR3 length: 18; J gene: TRBJ2-1; V gene: TRBV5-6; CDR3 protein: CASSLAKSSGTRKDEQFF; CDR3 DNA: TGTGCCAGCAGCTTGGCCAAGTCTAGCGGGACCCGAAAGGATGAGCAGTTCTTC
D gene: TRBD2; clone size: .; CDR3 length: 13; J gene: TRBJ2-3; V gene: TRBV18; CDR3 protein: CATTSGSTDTQYF; CDR3 DNA: TGTGCCACGACTAGCGGGAGCACAGATACGCAGTATTTT
D gene: TRBD2; clone size: .; CDR3 length: 17; J gene: TRBJ2-1; V gene: TRBV15; CDR3 protein: CATSRGRETASYNEQFF; CDR3 DNA: TGTGCCACCAGCCGCGGGAGGGAGACGGCCTCCTACAATGAGCAGTTCTTC
D gene: TRBD1; clone size: .; CDR3 length: 14; J gene: TRBJ2-7; V gene: TRBV27; CDR3 protein: CASSIGQGALQQYF; CDR3 DNA: TGTGCCAGCAGTATAGGACAGGGGGCGTTGCAGCAGTACTTC
D gene: .; clone size: .; CDR3 length: 14; J gene: TRBJ1-4; V gene: TRBV19; CDR3 protein: CASSIETVNEKLFF; CDR3 DNA: TGTGCCAGTAGTATTGAGACAGTGAATGAAAAACTGTTTTTT
D gene: .; clone size: .; CDR3 length: 13; J gene: TRBJ2-1; V gene: TRBV6-1; CDR3 protein: CASSRDTYNEQFF; CDR3 DNA: TGTGCCAGCAGTAGGGACACATACAATGAGCAGTTCTTC
D gene: TRBD1; clone size: .; CDR3 length: 13; J gene: TRBJ2-5; V gene: TRBV7-7; CDR3 protein: CASSGTGPETQYF; CDR3 DNA: TGTGCCAGCAGCGGGACAGGACCAGAGACCCAGTACTTC
D gene: .; clone size: .; CDR3 length: 14; J gene: TRBJ2-2; V gene: TRBV7-2; CDR3 protein: CASSSRGGLGELFF; CDR3 DNA: TGTGCCAGCAGCTCTAGGGGGGGGCTCGGGGAGCTGTTTTTT
D gene: .; clone size: .; CDR3 length: 13; J gene: TRBJ2-7; V gene: TRBV11-2; CDR3 protein: CASSFSPGYEEYF; CDR3 DNA: TGTGCCAGCAGCTTCAGCCCGGGTTACGAGGAGTACTTC
D gene: .; clone size: .; CDR3 length: 14; J gene: TRBJ1-3; V gene: TRBV28; CDR3 protein: CASSFDTQGNTIYF; CDR3 DNA: TGTGCCAGCAGTTTTGATACACAAGGAAACACCATATATTTT
D gene: .; clone size: .; CDR3 length: 14; J gene: TRBJ2-7; V gene: TRBV5-1; CDR3 protein: CASSQTSLLDEQYF; CDR3 DNA: TGCGCCAGCAGCCAAACTAGTTTGCTCGACGAGCAGTACTTC
D gene: .; clone size: .; CDR3 length: 18; J gene: TRBJ1-4; V gene: TRBV13; CDR3 protein: CASSKAAGASDWNEKLFF; CDR3 DNA: TGTGCCAGCAGCAAAGCAGCGGGGGCGTCCGATTGGAACGAAAAACTGTTTTTT
D gene: .; clone size: .; CDR3 length: 12; J gene: TRBJ2-5; V gene: TRBV29-1; CDR3 protein: CSVRLGAETQYF; CDR3 DNA: TGCAGCGTACGACTAGGGGCGGAGACCCAGTACTTC
D gene: .; clone size: .; CDR3 length: 18; J gene: TRBJ1-4; V gene: TRBV4-2; CDR3 protein: CASSQDRLRIGTNEKLFF; CDR3 DNA: TGTGCCAGCAGCCAAGACCGACTTCGGATAGGAACTAATGAAAAACTGTTTTTT
D gene: TRBD2; clone size: .; CDR3 length: 14; J gene: TRBJ2-7; V gene: TRBV4-2; CDR3 protein: CASSQGVAGGEQYF; CDR3 DNA: TGTGCCAGCAGCCAAGGGGTAGCGGGGGGCGAGCAGTACTTC
D gene: .; clone size: .; CDR3 length: 14; J gene: TRBJ2-1; V gene: TRBV12-5; CDR3 protein: CASGLTGRVDEQFF; CDR3 DNA: TGTGCTAGTGGTTTGACAGGGCGCGTTGATGAGCAGTTCTTC
D gene: TRBD1; clone size: .; CDR3 length: 16; J gene: TRBJ1-5; V gene: TRBV6-6; CDR3 protein: CASSHDDRGGNQPQHF; CDR3 DNA: TGTGCCAGCAGCCACGACGACAGGGGCGGCAATCAGCCCCAGCATTTT
D gene: TRBD1; clone size: once; CDR3 length: 14; J gene: TRBJ2-7; V gene: TRBV6-5; CDR3 protein: CASSYSGQGTEQYF; CDR3 DNA: TGTGCCAGCAGTTACTCCGGACAGGGGACCGAGCAGTACTTC
D gene: TRBD1; clone size: .; CDR3 length: 14; J gene: TRBJ1-2; V gene: TRBV9; CDR3 protein: CASSSIGTDYGYTF; CDR3 DNA: TGTGCCAGCAGCTCCATCGGGACAGACTATGGCTACACCTTC
D gene: TRBD2; clone size: .; CDR3 length: 18; J gene: TRBJ2-7; V gene: TRBV5-6; CDR3 protein: CASSSLDIYSGQSYEQYF; CDR3 DNA: TGTGCCAGCAGCTCGCTGGATATTTATAGCGGGCAATCCTACGAGCAGTACTTC
D gene: .; clone size: .; CDR3 length: 16; J gene: TRBJ1-2; V gene: TRBV7-9; CDR3 protein: CASSLGGVMSVAGYTF; CDR3 DNA: TGTGCCAGCAGCCTCGGTGGTGTAATGAGCGTTGCAGGCTACACCTTC
D gene: TRBD1; clone size: .; CDR3 length: 15; J gene: TRBJ2-3; V gene: TRBV7-2; CDR3 protein: CASTVDRVLSDTQYF; CDR3 DNA: TGTGCCAGCACCGTGGACAGGGTTTTGTCGGATACGCAGTATTTT
D gene: TRBD1; clone size: .; CDR3 length: 13; J gene: TRBJ2-7; V gene: TRBV10-3; CDR3 protein: CAIRGTEGYEQYF; CDR3 DNA: TGTGCCATCAGGGGGACAGAAGGGTACGAGCAGTACTTC
D gene: TRBD2; clone size: .; CDR3 length: 14; J gene: TRBJ2-1; V gene: TRBV29-1; CDR3 protein: CSVATRGGMDEQFF; CDR3 DNA: TGCAGCGTTGCTACGCGGGGGGGAATGGATGAGCAGTTCTTC
D gene: .; clone size: .; CDR3 length: 13; J gene: TRBJ1-1; V gene: TRBV13; CDR3 protein: CASTLEGNTEAFF; CDR3 DNA: TGTGCCAGCACCCTAGAGGGGAACACTGAAGCTTTCTTT
D gene: TRBD2; clone size: once; CDR3 length: 15; J gene: TRBJ2-3; V gene: TRBV5-1; CDR3 protein: CASSPSGLRADTQYF; CDR3 DNA: TGCGCCAGCAGCCCCTCGGGACTAAGGGCAGATACGCAGTATTTT
D gene: TRBD1; clone size: .; CDR3 length: 15; J gene: TRBJ1-1; V gene: TRBV18; CDR3 protein: CASSHGQVWGTEAFF; CDR3 DNA: TGTGCCAGCTCCCACGGACAGGTCTGGGGCACTGAAGCTTTCTTT
D gene: TRBD1; clone size: .; CDR3 length: 16; J gene: TRBJ1-4; V gene: TRBV4-3; CDR3 protein: CASSQSYQGADEKLFF; CDR3 DNA: TGCGCCAGCAGCCAATCATATCAGGGGGCGGATGAAAAACTGTTTTTT
D gene: TRBD1; clone size: .; CDR3 length: 17; J gene: TRBJ1-4; V gene: TRBV5-1; CDR3 protein: CASSPHTGVSTNEKLFF; CDR3 DNA: TGCGCCAGCAGCCCCCATACAGGGGTATCGACTAATGAAAAACTGTTTTTT
D gene: .; clone size: .; CDR3 length: 11; J gene: TRBJ2-5; V gene: TRBV18; CDR3 protein: CASSLGETQYF; CDR3 DNA: TGTGCCAGCTCACTCGGGGAGACCCAGTACTTC
D gene: TRBD2; clone size: .; CDR3 length: 13; J gene: TRBJ2-5; V gene: TRBV5-1; CDR3 protein: CASSWTSKETQYF; CDR3 DNA: TGCGCCAGCAGCTGGACTAGTAAAGAGACCCAGTACTTC
D gene: TRBD2; clone size: .; CDR3 length: 16; J gene: TRBJ2-3; V gene: TRBV12-5; CDR3 protein: CASGSSSGRGTDTQYF; CDR3 DNA: TGTGCTAGTGGTTCTTCTAGCGGGAGGGGCACAGATACGCAGTATTTT
D gene: .; clone size: .; CDR3 length: 17; J gene: TRBJ1-2; V gene: TRBV7-8; CDR3 protein: CASSLARGTLSGYGYTF; CDR3 DNA: TGTGCCAGCAGCTTAGCGCGGGGCACATTATCTGGTTATGGCTACACCTTC
D gene: TRBD1; clone size: .; CDR3 length: 14; J gene: TRBJ1-3; V gene: TRBV5-6; CDR3 protein: CASSVQGARNTIYF; CDR3 DNA: TGTGCCAGCAGCGTACAGGGGGCTAGAAACACCATATATTTT
D gene: TRBD1; clone size: .; CDR3 length: 13; J gene: TRBJ2-7; V gene: TRBV7-9; CDR3 protein: CASSYVGGPEQYF; CDR3 DNA: TGTGCCAGCAGCTATGTAGGGGGCCCCGAGCAGTACTTC
D gene: TRBD1; clone size: .; CDR3 length: 16; J gene: TRBJ1-3; V gene: TRBV2; CDR3 protein: CASRDRVSGSGNTIYF; CDR3 DNA: TGTGCCAGCAGGGACAGGGTATCCGGCTCTGGAAACACCATATATTTT
D gene: .; clone size: .; CDR3 length: 13; J gene: TRBJ2-1; V gene: TRBV21-1; CDR3 protein: CASSKGSLNEQFF; CDR3 DNA: TGTGCCAGCAGCAAAGGTAGCCTCAATGAGCAGTTCTTC
D gene: .; clone size: .; CDR3 length: 13; J gene: TRBJ2-2; V gene: TRBV18; CDR3 protein: CASSPWGVGELFF; CDR3 DNA: TGTGCCAGCTCACCATGGGGAGTCGGGGAGCTGTTTTTT
D gene: TRBD1; clone size: once; CDR3 length: 15; J gene: TRBJ2-5; V gene: TRBV11-2; CDR3 protein: CASSLGNRGRETQYF; CDR3 DNA: TGTGCCAGCAGCTTAGGGAACAGGGGTCGGGAGACCCAGTACTTC
D gene: TRBD1; clone size: .; CDR3 length: 15; J gene: TRBJ1-1; V gene: TRBV7-2; CDR3 protein: CASSKYGQGVTEAFF; CDR3 DNA: TGTGCCAGCAGCAAATACGGACAGGGAGTGACTGAAGCTTTCTTT
D gene: .; clone size: .; CDR3 length: 14; J gene: TRBJ2-7; V gene: TRBV4-3; CDR3 protein: CASSPLRPGGEQYF; CDR3 DNA: TGCGCCAGCAGCCCTCTTCGACCCGGAGGGGAGCAGTACTTC
D gene: .; clone size: .; CDR3 length: 13; J gene: TRBJ2-1; V gene: TRBV7-6; CDR3 protein: CASSLALNNEQFF; CDR3 DNA: TGTGCCAGCAGCTTAGCCCTAAACAATGAGCAGTTCTTC
D gene: .; clone size: once; CDR3 length: 12; J gene: TRBJ2-7; V gene: TRBV11-2; CDR3 protein: CASSLTGVEQYF; CDR3 DNA: TGTGCCAGCAGCTTAACAGGAGTCGAGCAGTACTTC